This TCR beta chain was retrieved from a study of blood T cell repertoires in COVID-19. Study processing details: Amplified reference gene primers provided the basis for estimating nucleated cell counts. The protocol was immunoSEQ multiplex PCR, while the TCRdb copy is restricted to in-frame clones and leaves out a portion. V, J and clone size derive from that table, while D and trimming were established from the DNA sequence. The sample yields more than 200,000 clones, roughly 80% seen once. Trimming stripped 3 bases from V and 4 bases from J, with 12 bases between. The CDR3 is 13 residues long. Germline V gives CDR1 DFQATT, CDR2 SNEGSKA (reference sequence).

This TCR came from an elderly woman with acute or convalescent COVID-19. V gene TRBV20-1 combines with J gene TRBJ2-5; D not certain. The sequencing sample was made of peripheral blood. Here the CDR3 reads CSASSVGLETQYF. Written as DNA, the CDR3 is TGCAGTGCTAGTTCCGTTGGGCTAGAGACCCAGTACTTC.